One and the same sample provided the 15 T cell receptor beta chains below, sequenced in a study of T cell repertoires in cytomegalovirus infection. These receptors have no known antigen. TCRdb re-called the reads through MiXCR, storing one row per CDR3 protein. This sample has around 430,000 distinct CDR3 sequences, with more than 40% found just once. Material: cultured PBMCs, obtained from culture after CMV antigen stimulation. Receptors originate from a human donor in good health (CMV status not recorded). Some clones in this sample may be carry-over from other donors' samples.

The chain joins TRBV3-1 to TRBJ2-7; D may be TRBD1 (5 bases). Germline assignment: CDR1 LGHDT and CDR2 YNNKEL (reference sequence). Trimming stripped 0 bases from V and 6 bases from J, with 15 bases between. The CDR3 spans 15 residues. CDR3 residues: CASSQDLQGSSEQYF. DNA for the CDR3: TGTGCCAGCAGCCAAGATTTGCAGGGAAGTTCCGAGCAGTACTTC.

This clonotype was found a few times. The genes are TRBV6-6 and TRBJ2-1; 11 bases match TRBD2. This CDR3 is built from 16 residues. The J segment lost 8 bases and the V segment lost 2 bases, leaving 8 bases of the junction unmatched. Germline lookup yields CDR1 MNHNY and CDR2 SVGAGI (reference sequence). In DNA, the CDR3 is TGTGCCAGCAGTTACAATAGCGGGGGGGTCATGGATGAGCAGTTCTTC. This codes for CASSYNSGGVMDEQFF.

Here the CDR3 reads CSSNERGGGTDTQYF. CDR3 nucleotide sequence: TGCAGTTCAAACGAGCGGGGGGGAGGCACAGATACGCAGTATTTT. The V call is TRBV20-1, the J call TRBJ2-3; 10 bases match TRBD2. In germline, CDR1 is DFQATT, CDR2 SNEGSKA (reference sequence). V gave up 8 bases and J gave up 1 base; unmatched junction bases: 9. The CDR3 consists of 15 residues.

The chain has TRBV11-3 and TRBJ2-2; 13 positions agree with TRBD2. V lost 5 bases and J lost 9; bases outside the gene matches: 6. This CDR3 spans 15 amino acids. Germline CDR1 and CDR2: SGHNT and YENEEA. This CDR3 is CASSVAGTSGRELFF. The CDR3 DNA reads TGTGCCAGCAGCGTAGCCGGGACTAGCGGGAGGGAGCTGTTTTTT.

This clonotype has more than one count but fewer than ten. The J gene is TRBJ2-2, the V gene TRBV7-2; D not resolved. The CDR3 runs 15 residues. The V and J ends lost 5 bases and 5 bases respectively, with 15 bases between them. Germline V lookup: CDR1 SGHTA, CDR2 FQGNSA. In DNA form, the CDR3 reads TGTGCCAGCAGCCCGATTTTGGGTTCAACCGGGGAGCTGTTTTTT. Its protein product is CASSPILGSTGELFF.

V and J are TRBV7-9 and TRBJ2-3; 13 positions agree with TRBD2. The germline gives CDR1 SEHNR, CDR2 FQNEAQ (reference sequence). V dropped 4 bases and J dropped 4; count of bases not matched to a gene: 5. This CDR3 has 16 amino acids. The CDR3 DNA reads TGTGCCAGCAGCTGGGGACTAGCGGGAATCTCAGATACGCAGTATTTT. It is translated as CASSWGLAGISDTQYF.

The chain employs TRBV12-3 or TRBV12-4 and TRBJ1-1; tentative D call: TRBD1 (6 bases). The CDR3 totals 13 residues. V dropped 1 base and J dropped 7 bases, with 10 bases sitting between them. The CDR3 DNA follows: TGTGCCAGCAGTTTAGACAGGGCCCGTGAAGCTTTCTTT. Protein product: CASSLDRAREAFF.

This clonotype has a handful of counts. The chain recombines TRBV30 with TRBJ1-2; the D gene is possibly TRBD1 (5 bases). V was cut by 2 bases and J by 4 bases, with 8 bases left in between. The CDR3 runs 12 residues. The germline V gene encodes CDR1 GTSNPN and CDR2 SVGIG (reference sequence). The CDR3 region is CAWSQGSYGYTF. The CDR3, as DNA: TGTGCCTGGAGTCAGGGAAGCTATGGCTACACCTTC.

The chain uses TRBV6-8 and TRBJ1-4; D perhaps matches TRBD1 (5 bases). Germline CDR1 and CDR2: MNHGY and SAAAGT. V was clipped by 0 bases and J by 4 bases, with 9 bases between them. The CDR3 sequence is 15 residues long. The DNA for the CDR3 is TGTGCCAGCAGTTACTCGGGGGGGAGTAATGAAAAACTGTTTTTT. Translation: CASSYSGGSNEKLFF.

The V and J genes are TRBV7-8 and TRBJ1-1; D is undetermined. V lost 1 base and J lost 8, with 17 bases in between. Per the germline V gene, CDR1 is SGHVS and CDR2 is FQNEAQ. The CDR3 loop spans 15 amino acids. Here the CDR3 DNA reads TGTGCCAGCAGCTTAGTAGCGGGCAGAGCCCAGGAAGCTTTCTTT. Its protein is CASSLVAGRAQEAFF. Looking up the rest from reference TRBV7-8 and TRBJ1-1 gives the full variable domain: GAGVSQSPRYKVAKRGQDVALRCDPISGHVSLFWYQQALGQGPEFLTYFQNEAQLDKSGLPSDRFFAERPEGSVSTLKIQRTQQEDSAVYLCASSLVAGRAQEAFFGQGTRLTVV.

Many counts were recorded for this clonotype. Here the CDR3 DNA reads TGTGCCAGCAGTCGAAACGGACAGGCTTATGGCTACACCTTC. Translation: CASSRNGQAYGYTF. The V call is TRBV12-3 or TRBV12-4, the J call TRBJ1-2; 7 nucleotides agree with TRBD1. This CDR3 comprises 14 residues. J was trimmed by 5 bases and V by 5 bases; bases with no gene match: 8.

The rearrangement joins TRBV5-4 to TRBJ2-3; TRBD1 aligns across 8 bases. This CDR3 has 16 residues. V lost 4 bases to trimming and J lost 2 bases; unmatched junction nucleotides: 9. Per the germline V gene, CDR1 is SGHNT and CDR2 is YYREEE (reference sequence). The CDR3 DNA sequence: TGTGCCAGCAGCCGTCTGCTGCAGGGGGCCACAGATACGCAGTATTTT. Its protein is CASSRLLQGATDTQYF. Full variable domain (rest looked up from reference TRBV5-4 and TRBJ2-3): ETGVTQSPTHLIKTRGQQVTLRCSSQSGHNTVSWYQQALGQGPQFIFQYYREEENGRGNFPPRFSGLQFPNYSSELNVNALELDDSALYLCASSRLLQGATDTQYFGPGTRLTVL.

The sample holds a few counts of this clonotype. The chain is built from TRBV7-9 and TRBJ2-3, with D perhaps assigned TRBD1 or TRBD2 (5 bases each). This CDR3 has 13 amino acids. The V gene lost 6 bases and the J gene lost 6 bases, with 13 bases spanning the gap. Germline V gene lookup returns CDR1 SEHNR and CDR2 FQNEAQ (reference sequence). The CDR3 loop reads CASRLGDQDTQYF. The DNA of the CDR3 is TGTGCCAGCAGGCTGGGGGACCAGGATACGCAGTATTTT.

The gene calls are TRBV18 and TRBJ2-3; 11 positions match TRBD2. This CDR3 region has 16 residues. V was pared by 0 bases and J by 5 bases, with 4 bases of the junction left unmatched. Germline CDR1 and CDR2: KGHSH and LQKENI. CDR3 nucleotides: TGTGCCAGCTCACCACCTAGCGGGGGGGCCCAAGATACGCAGTATTTT. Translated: CASSPPSGGAQDTQYF. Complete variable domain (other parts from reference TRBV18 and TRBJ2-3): NAGVMQNPRHLVRRRGQEARLRCSPMKGHSHVYWYRQLPEEGLKFMVYLQKENIIDESGMPKERFSAEFPKEGPSILRIQQVVRGDSAAYFCASSPPSGGAQDTQYFGPGTRLTVL.

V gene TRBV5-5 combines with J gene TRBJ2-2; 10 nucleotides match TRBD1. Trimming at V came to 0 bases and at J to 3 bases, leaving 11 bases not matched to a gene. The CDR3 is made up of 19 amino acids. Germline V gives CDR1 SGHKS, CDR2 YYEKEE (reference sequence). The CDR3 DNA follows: TGTGCCAGCAGCTTGGGCCCACTTGACAGGGGGCAGCACACCGGGGAGCTGTTTTTT. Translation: CASSLGPLDRGQHTGELFF.